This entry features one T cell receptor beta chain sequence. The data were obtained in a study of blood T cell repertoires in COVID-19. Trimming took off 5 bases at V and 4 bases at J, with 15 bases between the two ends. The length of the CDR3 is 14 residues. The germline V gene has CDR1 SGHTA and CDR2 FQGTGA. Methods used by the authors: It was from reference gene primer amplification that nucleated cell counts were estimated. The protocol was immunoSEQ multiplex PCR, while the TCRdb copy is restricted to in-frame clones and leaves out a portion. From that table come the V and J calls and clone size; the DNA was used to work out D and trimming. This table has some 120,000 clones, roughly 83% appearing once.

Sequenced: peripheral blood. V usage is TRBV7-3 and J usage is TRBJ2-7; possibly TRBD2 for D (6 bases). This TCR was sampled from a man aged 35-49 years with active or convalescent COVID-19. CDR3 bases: TGTGCCAGCAGCGCGCTTGGAGGGGATTACGAGCAGTACTTC. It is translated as CASSALGGDYEQYF.